This T cell receptor beta chain was sequenced for a study of regulatory T cells in long-lasting Graves disease. This clonotype was observed a few times. Its antigen is not identified. The germline gene is not matched at one end of the junction; a read error may be the cause. TCR beta libraries were built with iRepertoire HTBI primers and Arm-PCR of CDR3 regions. TCRdb re-derived calls from the multiplex PCR reads in MiXCR, one entry per CDR3 protein. The sample holds some 460,000 distinct CDR3 sequences, around 15% seen once. Study outcomes and limitations: A greater number of public clonotypes (under 3,000) was shared by persistent patients than by new patients (approximately 1,000). The small sample size may have reduced accuracy.

Time point in this sample: newly diagnosed GD, antithyroid drugs for less than 3 months. The TCR library was made from RNA that had been extracted from PBMCs in TRIzol. In Xi'an, China, an endocrinology department was the source of patients. The CDR3 length is 16 residues. Germline V gene sequence: CDR1 SGHTA, CDR2 FQGTGA. These data are also associated with another study on T cells in Graves' hyperthyroidism and ophthalmopathy.

The chain combines TRBV7-3 with TRBJ2-7; perhaps TRBD2 as D (6 bases). This material consisted of peripheral blood mononuclear cells (PBMCs), taken at new diagnosis, from a patient treated with antithyroid drugs. The TCR sequence derives from a man aged 35-49 years with Graves disease. The CDR3 region has the DNA TGTGCCTGCAGCCTCGACCGGGGGTTAGTGCCCTACGAGCAGTACTTC. The encoded protein is CACSLDRGLVPYEQYF.